The rows below give T cell receptor beta chains drawn from one sample of a study of T cell responses to AZD1222 COVID-19 vaccine. The repertoire was sequenced with immunoSEQ multiplex PCR; TCRdb's copy has only in-frame clones and lacks some. In the table there are roughly 160,000 clones, 87% of which are singletons. The sample in question was peripheral blood, obtained 28 days after the second AZD1222 dose. These receptors were collected from an adult who received the AZD1222 COVID-19 vaccine. CDR3s include the opening cysteine and the closing phenylalanine or tryptophan. Each record gives: J gene, V gene, D gene, clone size, CDR3 protein, CDR3 DNA. A D gene is named only where the DNA matches it firmly. Clone size, where shown, is once, few, many, or a class for clones that have expanded.

TRBJ1-2 | TRBV9 | - | few | CASSSVSAGFNGYTF | TGTGCCAGCAGCTCCGTGTCGGCTGGATTTAATGGCTACACCTTC
TRBJ1-1 | TRBV5-1 | - | - | CASSLANPQGAEAFF | TGCGCCAGCAGCTTGGCTAACCCTCAGGGCGCTGAAGCTTTCTTT
TRBJ2-5 | TRBV11-2 | - | - | CASSLFQGFQETQYF | TGTGCCAGCAGCTTATTTCAGGGATTCCAAGAGACCCAGTACTTC
TRBJ1-6 | TRBV6-5 | - | once | CASSYVRQNNSPLHF | TGTGCCAGCAGTTACGTGAGACAAAATAATTCACCCCTCCACTTT
TRBJ1-2 | TRBV5-1 | TRBD1 | - | CASSYGQGVNYGYTF | TGCGCCAGCAGCTACGGACAGGGCGTAAACTATGGCTACACCTTC
TRBJ1-2 | TRBV18 | TRBD1 | - | CASSLQGYHGYTF | TGTGCCAGCTCGTTACAGGGGTACCATGGCTACACCTTC
TRBJ1-6 | TRBV2 | - | few | CASVLQMGYNSPLHF | TGTGCCAGCGTCCTGCAAATGGGGTATAATTCACCCCTCCACTTT
TRBJ1-6 | TRBV13 | - | - | CASRRAGRNSPLHF | TGTGCCAGCAGGAGGGCAGGGAGGAATTCACCCCTCCACTTT
TRBJ2-3 | TRBV19 | - | - | CASRLQNEDTQYF | TGTGCCAGTAGGCTCCAAAATGAGGATACGCAGTATTTT
TRBJ2-2 | TRBV5-4 | - | few | CASSPLSGELFF | TGTGCCAGCAGCCCCCTATCCGGGGAGCTGTTTTTT
TRBJ1-6 | TRBV19 | - | - | CASSISVTGSSPLHF | TGTGCCAGTAGTATCAGTGTCACAGGGAGTTCACCCCTCCACTTT
TRBJ2-7 | TRBV5-1 | - | - | CASRRQTGAYEQYF | TGCGCCAGCAGAAGACAGACCGGAGCCTACGAGCAGTACTTC
TRBJ2-5 | TRBV12-5 | - | - | CASGWAAPGQQETQYF | TGTGCTAGTGGTTGGGCCGCCCCTGGACAGCAAGAGACCCAGTACTTC
TRBJ2-7 | TRBV2 | - | few | CASSARHPGNEQYF | TGTGCCAGCAGTGCAAGGCACCCCGGGAACGAGCAGTACTTC
TRBJ2-1 | TRBV4-1 | TRBD2 | - | CASSHPGLAGGLYNEQFF | TGCGCCAGCAGCCACCCTGGACTAGCGGGGGGGCTCTACAATGAGCAGTTCTTC
TRBJ2-1 | TRBV5-1 | TRBD2 | - | CASSSPLAGPYNEQFF | TGCGCCAGCAGCTCGCCACTAGCGGGGCCCTACAATGAGCAGTTCTTC
TRBJ1-2 | TRBV30 | - | - | CAWSKPLGALRGYTF | TGTGCCTGGAGTAAGCCTCTAGGGGCCTTGCGGGGCTACACCTTC
TRBJ2-7 | TRBV4-2 | TRBD2 | once | CASSQGLSGDEQYF | TGTGCCAGCAGCCAAGGTCTTAGCGGGGACGAGCAGTACTTC
TRBJ1-5 | TRBV18 | - | - | CASSPGVSNQPQHF | TGTGCCAGCTCACCAGGGGTGAGCAATCAGCCCCAGCATTTT
TRBJ1-2 | TRBV10-3 | - | - | CAIFGSGYTF | TGTGCCATCTTTGGATCGGGCTACACCTTC
TRBJ2-3 | TRBV7-9 | - | - | CASSLTTEREYF | TGTGCCAGCAGCTTGACTACCGAAAGGGAGTATTTT
TRBJ1-1 | TRBV10-2 | - | - | CASSDWDNTEAFF | TGCGCCAGCAGTGATTGGGATAACACTGAAGCTTTCTTT
TRBJ1-3 | TRBV6-5 | - | once | CASSYSTGNTIYF | TGTGCCAGCAGTTACTCGACTGGAAACACCATATATTTT
TRBJ2-3 | TRBV9 | TRBD2 | - | CASSTSGVPSTDTQYF | TGTGCCAGCAGTACTAGCGGGGTCCCTAGCACAGATACGCAGTATTTT
TRBJ2-4 | TRBV14 | - | - | CASSGTRNIQYF | TGTGCCAGCAGCGGGACAAGAAACATTCAGTACTTC
TRBJ2-2 | TRBV6-4 | TRBD2 | few | CASSPRAGEGTGELFF | TGTGCCAGCAGTCCTCGAGCGGGGGAGGGCACCGGGGAGCTGTTTTTT
TRBJ1-1 | TRBV30 | TRBD1 | - | CAWRPGQARKAFF | TGTGCCTGGAGGCCGGGACAGGCACGAAAAGCTTTCTTT
TRBJ1-5 | TRBV12-5 | TRBD1 | - | CASGLVLDRDRSNQPQHF | TGTGCTAGTGGTTTGGTACTAGACAGGGATCGAAGCAATCAGCCCCAGCATTTT
TRBJ1-2 | TRBV7-6 | - | - | CASSPQGAGIYGYTF | TGTGCCAGCAGCCCTCAAGGGGCGGGAATCTATGGCTACACCTTC
TRBJ1-4 | TRBV20-1 | - | - | CSASRGPANEKLFF | TGCAGTGCTAGTCGCGGGCCGGCCAATGAAAAACTGTTTTTT
TRBJ2-7 | TRBV11-2 | TRBD1 | - | CASILEGQVGSYEQYF | TGTGCCAGCATCCTAGAGGGACAGGTGGGGTCCTACGAGCAGTACTTC
TRBJ1-1 | TRBV20-1 | - | - | CSARKGAEAFF | TGCAGTGCTAGAAAGGGTGCTGAAGCTTTCTTT
TRBJ2-7 | TRBV3-1/TRBV3-2 | TRBD2 | - | CASSQISGGANEQYF | TGTGCCAGCAGCCAGATCTCCGGGGGGGCCAACGAGCAGTACTTC
TRBJ2-1 | TRBV18 | TRBD2 | - | CASSPGRGGGSHNEQFF | TGTGCCAGCTCACCCGGCCGGGGCGGGGGGTCCCACAATGAGCAGTTCTTC
TRBJ1-2 | TRBV5-1 | TRBD1 | - | CASSLDDRGHLVYGYTF | TGCGCCAGCAGCTTGGATGACAGGGGGCATCTTGTCTATGGCTACACCTTC
TRBJ1-1 | TRBV7-9 | - | - | CASSLAANTEAFF | TGTGCCAGCAGCTTGGCAGCAAACACTGAAGCTTTCTTT
TRBJ1-2 | TRBV4-1 | - | few | CASSQEGDRSYGYTF | TGCGCCAGCAGCCAAGAAGGCGACAGATCCTATGGCTACACCTTC
TRBJ1-1 | TRBV18 | - | - | CASSQSRGTVEAFF | TGTGCCAGCTCACAATCCAGGGGAACAGTTGAAGCTTTCTTT
TRBJ2-1 | TRBV7-2 | - | - | CASSLAAFSYNEQFF | TGTGCCAGCAGCTTAGCAGCTTTCTCCTACAATGAGCAGTTCTTC
TRBJ2-5 | TRBV5-6 | TRBD2 | - | CASSLFTSGIEETQYF | TGTGCCAGCAGCTTGTTCACTAGCGGGATCGAAGAGACCCAGTACTTC
TRBJ2-7 | TRBV6-5 | TRBD1 | once | CASRGTGTGSHEQYF | TGTGCCAGCAGGGGGACCGGGACAGGGTCCCACGAGCAGTACTTC